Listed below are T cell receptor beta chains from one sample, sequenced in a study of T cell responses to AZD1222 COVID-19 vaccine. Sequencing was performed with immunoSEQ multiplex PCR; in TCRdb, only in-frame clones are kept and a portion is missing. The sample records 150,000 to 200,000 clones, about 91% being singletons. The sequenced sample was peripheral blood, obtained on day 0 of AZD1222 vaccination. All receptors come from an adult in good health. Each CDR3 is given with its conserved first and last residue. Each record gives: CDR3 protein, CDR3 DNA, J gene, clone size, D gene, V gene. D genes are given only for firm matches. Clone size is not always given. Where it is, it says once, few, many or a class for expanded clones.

CDR3aa: CASSQGTGVYSNQPQHF; CDR3nt: TGTGCCAGCAGCCAAGGGACAGGGGTTTATAGCAATCAGCCCCAGCATTTT; j_gene: TRBJ1-5; abundance: .; d_gene: TRBD1; v_gene: TRBV3-1/TRBV3-2
CDR3aa: CASSLAGNYGYTF; CDR3nt: TGTGCCAGCAGCTTGGCCGGTAACTATGGCTACACCTTC; j_gene: TRBJ1-2; abundance: .; d_gene: .; v_gene: TRBV5-4
CDR3aa: CASSPGTGRAQYF; CDR3nt: TGTGCCAGCAGTCCCGGGACAGGAAGGGCCCAGTACTTC; j_gene: TRBJ2-5; abundance: .; d_gene: TRBD1; v_gene: TRBV14
CDR3aa: CAITKTGDYGYTF; CDR3nt: TGTGCCATCACCAAGACAGGGGACTATGGCTACACCTTC; j_gene: TRBJ1-2; abundance: .; d_gene: TRBD1; v_gene: TRBV10-3
CDR3aa: CASSLAGGSDYEQYF; CDR3nt: TGTGCTAGCAGCTTAGCGGGGGGTAGCGACTACGAGCAGTACTTC; j_gene: TRBJ2-7; abundance: .; d_gene: TRBD2; v_gene: TRBV7-7
CDR3aa: CASMMKAEAFF; CDR3nt: TGTGCCAGCATGATGAAGGCTGAAGCTTTCTTT; j_gene: TRBJ1-1; abundance: .; d_gene: .; v_gene: TRBV6-5
CDR3aa: CAIWGELNTEAFF; CDR3nt: TGTGCCATCTGGGGGGAACTGAACACTGAAGCTTTCTTT; j_gene: TRBJ1-1; abundance: .; d_gene: .; v_gene: TRBV10-3
CDR3aa: CASGTGTPWNSPLHF; CDR3nt: TGTGCCAGCGGGACAGGGACTCCCTGGAATTCACCCCTCCACTTT; j_gene: TRBJ1-6; abundance: once; d_gene: TRBD1; v_gene: TRBV6-5
CDR3aa: CASKSWTESNEKLFF; CDR3nt: TGCGCCAGCAAGTCATGGACGGAAAGTAATGAAAAACTGTTTTTT; j_gene: TRBJ1-4; abundance: .; d_gene: .; v_gene: TRBV5-1
CDR3aa: CASSRDHYGYTF; CDR3nt: TGTGCCAGCAGCCGAGACCACTATGGCTACACCTTC; j_gene: TRBJ1-2; abundance: .; d_gene: .; v_gene: TRBV9
CDR3aa: CATSDPGGQPQHF; CDR3nt: TGTGCCACCAGTGATCCCGGAGGTCAGCCCCAGCATTTT; j_gene: TRBJ1-5; abundance: .; d_gene: .; v_gene: TRBV24-1
CDR3aa: CASRRPGQGSRGYTF; CDR3nt: TGTGCCAGCAGGCGCCCGGGACAGGGGTCTCGGGGCTACACCTTC; j_gene: TRBJ1-2; abundance: .; d_gene: TRBD1; v_gene: TRBV6-5
CDR3aa: CASSVVGTVAGNTIYF; CDR3nt: TGTGCCAGCAGCGTAGTCGGGACAGTGGCTGGAAACACCATATATTTT; j_gene: TRBJ1-3; abundance: few; d_gene: TRBD1; v_gene: TRBV9
CDR3aa: CSVEEGDSWAGELFF; CDR3nt: TGCAGCGTTGAAGAGGGGGACTCCTGGGCCGGGGAGCTGTTTTTT; j_gene: TRBJ2-2; abundance: .; d_gene: .; v_gene: TRBV29-1
CDR3aa: CASSQIAGGINEQFF; CDR3nt: TGTGCCAGCAGTCAAATAGCGGGGGGGATAAATGAGCAGTTCTTC; j_gene: TRBJ2-1; abundance: .; d_gene: TRBD2; v_gene: TRBV3-1/TRBV3-2
CDR3aa: CASRTPGTDNYNEQFF; CDR3nt: TGCGCCAGCAGGACTCCGGGGACAGATAACTACAATGAGCAGTTCTTC; j_gene: TRBJ2-1; abundance: once; d_gene: TRBD1; v_gene: TRBV5-1
CDR3aa: CASSGGLAGGEQYF; CDR3nt: TGTGCCAGCAGCGGGGGACTAGCGGGAGGCGAGCAGTACTTC; j_gene: TRBJ2-7; abundance: .; d_gene: TRBD2; v_gene: TRBV9
CDR3aa: CATSLGRGLDGYTF; CDR3nt: TGTGCCACCTCGCTGGGGAGGGGGTTGGATGGCTACACCTTC; j_gene: TRBJ1-2; abundance: .; d_gene: .; v_gene: TRBV19
CDR3aa: CASSTTGGNTEAFF; CDR3nt: TGCGCCAGCAGCACGACAGGTGGGAACACTGAAGCTTTCTTT; j_gene: TRBJ1-1; abundance: .; d_gene: .; v_gene: TRBV5-1
CDR3aa: CASSKTGQGYGSGANVLTF; CDR3nt: TGTGCCAGCTCAAAGACCGGGCAGGGATACGGCTCTGGGGCCAACGTCCTGACTTTC; j_gene: TRBJ2-6; abundance: .; d_gene: .; v_gene: TRBV18
CDR3aa: CASSDPRSSYEQYF; CDR3nt: TGTGCCAGTAGTGATCCTAGGAGCTCCTACGAGCAGTACTTC; j_gene: TRBJ2-7; abundance: .; d_gene: .; v_gene: TRBV19
CDR3aa: CSVVLASGGSYEQYF; CDR3nt: TGCAGCGTTGTTTTGGCGTCAGGGGGCTCCTACGAGCAGTACTTC; j_gene: TRBJ2-7; abundance: .; d_gene: TRBD1; v_gene: TRBV29-1
CDR3aa: CSASLSGASYEQYF; CDR3nt: TGCAGTGCTAGTTTGTCGGGGGCCTCCTACGAGCAGTACTTC; j_gene: TRBJ2-7; abundance: .; d_gene: .; v_gene: TRBV20-1
CDR3aa: CASQTSGLQETQYF; CDR3nt: TGTGCCAGCCAGACTAGCGGACTCCAAGAGACCCAGTACTTC; j_gene: TRBJ2-5; abundance: .; d_gene: TRBD2; v_gene: TRBV10-3
CDR3aa: CASTPRGGNYGYTF; CDR3nt: TGTGCCAGCACCCCCCGGGGGGGAAACTATGGCTACACCTTC; j_gene: TRBJ1-2; abundance: .; d_gene: .; v_gene: TRBV6-5
CDR3aa: CATSDLGLRGETGGEQFF; CDR3nt: TGTGCCACCAGTGATTTAGGTCTAAGAGGGGAGACAGGGGGTGAGCAGTTCTTC; j_gene: TRBJ2-1; abundance: .; d_gene: TRBD1; v_gene: TRBV24-1
CDR3aa: CASAQGFGQPQHF; CDR3nt: TGTGCCAGCGCACAGGGGTTTGGTCAGCCCCAGCATTTT; j_gene: TRBJ1-5; abundance: few; d_gene: TRBD1; v_gene: TRBV27
CDR3aa: CASSLAGEYQETQYF; CDR3nt: TGTGCCAGCAGCTTAGCAGGGGAGTACCAAGAGACCCAGTACTTC; j_gene: TRBJ2-5; abundance: .; d_gene: .; v_gene: TRBV7-2
CDR3aa: CASSWMGGTGGGSTEAFF; CDR3nt: TGTGCCAGCAGTTGGATGGGGGGGACAGGGGGTGGTAGCACTGAAGCTTTCTTT; j_gene: TRBJ1-1; abundance: .; d_gene: TRBD1; v_gene: TRBV27
CDR3aa: CASSLSHAGSGNTIYF; CDR3nt: TGTGCCAGCAGCTTGAGCCACGCGGGCTCTGGAAACACCATATATTTT; j_gene: TRBJ1-3; abundance: .; d_gene: .; v_gene: TRBV11-2
CDR3aa: CASSPGWGPSNEQYF; CDR3nt: TGCGCCAGCAGCCCCGGATGGGGACCCTCGAACGAGCAGTACTTC; j_gene: TRBJ2-7; abundance: .; d_gene: .; v_gene: TRBV5-1
CDR3aa: CATSRILTGTPHQPQHF; CDR3nt: TGTGCCACCAGCAGAATTTTAACCGGGACACCTCATCAGCCCCAGCATTTT; j_gene: TRBJ1-5; abundance: .; d_gene: .; v_gene: TRBV15
CDR3aa: CASSGQGPSNQPQHF; CDR3nt: TGTGCCAGCTCCGGACAGGGTCCCAGCAATCAGCCCCAGCATTTT; j_gene: TRBJ1-5; abundance: .; d_gene: TRBD1; v_gene: TRBV18
CDR3aa: CASSSGQLSQETQYF; CDR3nt: TGTGCCAGCAGCTCCGGACAGTTGTCCCAAGAGACCCAGTACTTC; j_gene: TRBJ2-5; abundance: .; d_gene: .; v_gene: TRBV9
CDR3aa: CASSLVDTSTGELFF; CDR3nt: TGTGCCAGCAGCTTAGTCGACACTTCCACCGGGGAGCTGTTTTTT; j_gene: TRBJ2-2; abundance: once; d_gene: .; v_gene: TRBV7-9
CDR3aa: CASSGLGAIGSYQETQYF; CDR3nt: TGTGCCAGCAGTGGTCTGGGGGCCATCGGATCGTACCAAGAGACCCAGTACTTC; j_gene: TRBJ2-5; abundance: .; d_gene: .; v_gene: TRBV25-1